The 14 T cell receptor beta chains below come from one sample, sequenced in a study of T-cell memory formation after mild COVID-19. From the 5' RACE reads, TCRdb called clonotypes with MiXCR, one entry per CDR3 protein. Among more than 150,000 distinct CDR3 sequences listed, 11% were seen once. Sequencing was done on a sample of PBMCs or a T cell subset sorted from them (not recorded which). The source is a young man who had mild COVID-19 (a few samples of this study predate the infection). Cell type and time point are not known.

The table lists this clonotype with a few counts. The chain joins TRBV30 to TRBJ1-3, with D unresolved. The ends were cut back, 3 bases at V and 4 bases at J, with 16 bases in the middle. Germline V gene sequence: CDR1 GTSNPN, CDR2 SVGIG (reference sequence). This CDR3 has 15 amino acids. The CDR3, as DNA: TGTGCCTGGAGGCCTTTACTGGAATACGGAAACACCATATATTTT. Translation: CAWRPLLEYGNTIYF.

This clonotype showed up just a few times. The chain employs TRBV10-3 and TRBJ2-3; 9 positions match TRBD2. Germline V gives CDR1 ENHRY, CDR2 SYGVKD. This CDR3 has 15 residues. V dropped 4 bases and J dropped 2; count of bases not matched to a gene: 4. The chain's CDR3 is CAISVLAGFTDTQYF. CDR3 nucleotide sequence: TGTGCCATCAGTGTTCTAGCGGGGTTCACAGATACGCAGTATTTT.

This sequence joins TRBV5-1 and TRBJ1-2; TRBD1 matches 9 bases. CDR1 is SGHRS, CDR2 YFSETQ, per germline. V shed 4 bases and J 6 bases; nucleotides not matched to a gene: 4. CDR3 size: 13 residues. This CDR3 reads CASSVDRGDGYTF. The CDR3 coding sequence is TGCGCCAGCAGCGTGGACAGGGGAGATGGCTACACCTTC.

The CDR3 region has the DNA TGCAGCGTTGAAAAGACAGCTCGCGGAGAGACCCAGTACTTC. As protein: CSVEKTARGETQYF. The chain links TRBV29-1 to TRBJ2-5, with D perhaps TRBD1 (5 bases). The germline gives CDR1 SQVTM, CDR2 ANQGSEA. V was pared by 2 bases and J by 4 bases, with 14 bases between. The CDR3 is made up of 14 amino acids.

The CDR3 sequence is CASSAREGKTQYF. Written as DNA, the CDR3 is TGTGCCAGCAGCGCCAGGGAGGGGAAGACCCAGTACTTC. The chain has TRBV28 and TRBJ2-5; 7 bases map to TRBD2. The CDR3 contains 13 residues. CDR1 and CDR2 from the germline V gene are MDHEN and SYDVKM. J was trimmed by 6 bases and V by 6 bases; bases with no gene match: 7.

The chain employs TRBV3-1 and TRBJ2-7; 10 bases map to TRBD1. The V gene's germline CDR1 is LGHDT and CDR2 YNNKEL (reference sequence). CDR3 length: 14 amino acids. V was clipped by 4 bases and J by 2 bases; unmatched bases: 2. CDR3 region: CASSRGTGAYEQYF. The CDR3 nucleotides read TGTGCCAGCAGCCGCGGGACAGGGGCCTACGAGCAGTACTTC.

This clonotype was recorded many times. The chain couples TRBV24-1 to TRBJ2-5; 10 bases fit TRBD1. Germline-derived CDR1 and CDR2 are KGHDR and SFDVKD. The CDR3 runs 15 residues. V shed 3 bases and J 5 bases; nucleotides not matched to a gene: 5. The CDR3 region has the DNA TGTGCCACCAGTGATAGACAGGGGGCTGCGGAGACCCAGTACTTC. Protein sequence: CATSDRQGAAETQYF.

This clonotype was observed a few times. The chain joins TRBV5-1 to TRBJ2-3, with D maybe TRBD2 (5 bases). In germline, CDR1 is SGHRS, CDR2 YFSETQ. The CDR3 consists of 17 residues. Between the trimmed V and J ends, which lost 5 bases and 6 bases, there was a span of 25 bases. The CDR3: CASRRPAFGSSADTQYF. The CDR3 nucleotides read TGCGCCAGCAGGCGGCCCGCCTTTGGGAGCAGCGCTGATACGCAGTATTTT.

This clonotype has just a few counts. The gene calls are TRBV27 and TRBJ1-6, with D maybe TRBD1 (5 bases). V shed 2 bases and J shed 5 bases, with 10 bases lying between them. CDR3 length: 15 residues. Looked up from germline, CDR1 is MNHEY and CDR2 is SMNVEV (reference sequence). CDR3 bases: TGTGCCAGCAGTTTAGAAGGGGCGGATAATTCACCCCTCCACTTT. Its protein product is CASSLEGADNSPLHF.

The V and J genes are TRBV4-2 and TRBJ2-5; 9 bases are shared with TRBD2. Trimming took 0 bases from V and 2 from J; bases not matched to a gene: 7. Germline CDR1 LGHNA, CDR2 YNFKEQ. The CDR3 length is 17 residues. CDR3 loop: CASSQDPPAGGQETQYF. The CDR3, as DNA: TGTGCCAGCAGCCAAGATCCTCCAGCGGGGGGTCAAGAGACCCAGTACTTC.

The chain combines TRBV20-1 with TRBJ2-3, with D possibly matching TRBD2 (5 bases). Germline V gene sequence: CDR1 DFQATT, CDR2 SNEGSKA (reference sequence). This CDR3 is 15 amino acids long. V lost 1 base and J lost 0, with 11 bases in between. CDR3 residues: CSARAGQRSTDTQYF. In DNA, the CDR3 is TGCAGTGCTAGAGCAGGTCAGCGGAGCACAGATACGCAGTATTTT.

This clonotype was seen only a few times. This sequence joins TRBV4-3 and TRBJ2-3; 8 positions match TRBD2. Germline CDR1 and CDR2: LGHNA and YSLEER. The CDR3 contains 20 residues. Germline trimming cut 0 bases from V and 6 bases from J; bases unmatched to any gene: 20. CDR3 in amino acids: CASSQDTGGPSSVERDTQYF. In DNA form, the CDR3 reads TGCGCCAGCAGCCAAGATACGGGGGGGCCATCATCGGTAGAGCGTGATACGCAGTATTTT.

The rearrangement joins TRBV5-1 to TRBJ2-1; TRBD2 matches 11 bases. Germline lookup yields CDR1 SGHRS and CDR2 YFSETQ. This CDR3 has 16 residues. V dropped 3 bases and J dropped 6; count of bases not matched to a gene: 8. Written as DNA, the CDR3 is TGCGCCAGCAGCTCAAAGACTAGCGGGGACCTCAATGAGCAGTTCTTC. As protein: CASSSKTSGDLNEQFF.

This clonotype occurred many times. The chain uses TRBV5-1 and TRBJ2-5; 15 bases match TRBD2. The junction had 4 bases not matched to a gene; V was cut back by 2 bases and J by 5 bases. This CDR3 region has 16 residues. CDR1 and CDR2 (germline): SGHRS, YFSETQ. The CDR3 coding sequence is TGCGCCAGCAGCTTCGGGACTAGCGGGGGGATTGAGACCCAGTACTTC. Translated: CASSFGTSGGIETQYF.